This TCR beta chain derives from a study of identical twins. TCRdb fed the 5' RACE reads into MiXCR, producing one record per CDR3 protein. Of 690,000 or so distinct CDR3 sequences in the sample, around 8.3% were seen once. Trimming pared 3 bases from V and 4 bases from J, leaving 4 bases between. The germline CDR1 and CDR2 sequences are DFQATT and SNEGSKA (reference sequence). This CDR3 spans 10 amino acids. The same sample was also used in a study of yellow fever vaccine responses in identical twins.

The sample was PBMCs. This clonotype was obtained from a woman younger than 35 in good health. The chain uses TRBV20-1 and TRBJ2-7, with D uncertain. CDR3 sequence (DNA): TGCAGTGCTAGTGCGTACGAGCAGTACTTC. Translating gives CSASAYEQYF.